This T cell receptor (beta chain) was found in a study of neurological immune-mediated disorders (dated by TCRdb to between 2018 and 2021). Broadly, across the study: Peripheral blood TCR-beta repertoires from patients with HTLV-I-associated myelopathy (HAM/TSP), patients with multiple sclerosis, and healthy controls were compared in the study using UMI-based sequencing. Alongside PBMC samples, the set of about 97 TCR-beta libraries contained longitudinal samples, technical triplicates, and paired CD4+ and CD8+ T-cell subsets that had been sorted. The cohort was made up of about 65 subjects, consisting of 15 or so HAM/TSP patients, some 35 multiple sclerosis patients and around 20 healthy controls.

Based on the germline V gene, the CDR1 and CDR2 sequences are SGHRS and YFSETQ. Relative to germline, V is missing 0 bases and J is missing 0 bases, with 2 bases of the junction outside any gene match. The CDR3 covers 16 residues, taking in both the cysteine and the phenylalanine. Only the CDR3 DNA is retained, 48 bases long and in frame from the first base. cDNA synthesis used template-switch 5'RACE with a primer carrying a 10-nucleotide random unique molecular identifier tagging each TCR transcript. Every sequencing run covered 15-18 subjects and yielded more than 170 million TCR-beta sequences. Total RNA was extracted with the RNeasy kit. The KAPA Real-time Library Amplification kit was used to amplify TCR-beta VDJ regions with primers for the TCR constant region and the 5'RACE anchor. A first PCR added sample indexes and Illumina adaptors, after which a second PCR increased the library yield. The roughly 650 bp TCR product was size-selected on a 2% E-gel SizeSelection system after Ampure bead purification. Before pooling, libraries had their quality checked on a Bioanalyzer, their concentration measured with Qubit, and their quantity determined with the Kapa Library Quantification kit. An Illumina HiSeq 2500 sequenced the libraries paired-end 2 x 150 bp. To increase sequence diversity, about 24-32% phiX was spiked into each library pool. Processing in the source paper ran as follows. The UMI-based MiGEC pipeline processed quality-filtered reads and removed over 85% of raw TCR sequences during error correction. VDJ genes were aligned to IMGT germline references, and clonotypes were defined by unique CDR3 amino acid sequence plus V-J genes. Clonal expansion, Shannon diversity, and CDR3 relatedness (CalcPairwiseDistances, ClusterSamples) were evaluated with VDJtools, and phylogenetic trees were built with CLCbio workbench. Using coefficient-of-variation modelling across technical triplicates, the study counted a clone as expanded if it had at least 8 unique UMIs. TCRdb cleaned the public reads at Q25 with fastp, built clones with MiXCR and kept in-frame beta chains. Each record represents a unique CDR3 protein, reported with the most common genes and DNA among its rows. The V and J calls reflect TCRdb's pipeline rather than the authors' work. The sample records tens of thousands of distinct CDR3 sequences, under 13% of which are singletons. Approximately 7% of the sample comes from the top ten.

This clonotype was seen at least ten times. It lacks a known antigen. Base qualities are not provided; no much larger clone lies one nucleotide away. For unsorted PBMC libraries, 2 million PBMCs were used after storage in RNAlater at -80 degrees C until RNA extraction. Peripheral blood underwent Ficoll-Hypaque density gradient centrifugation to isolate PBMCs, which were then cryopreserved in liquid nitrogen. The research as a whole found: TCR clonal expansion was highest in HAM/TSP patients and lowest in MS patients, with MS patients falling below even healthy controls. No identical CDR3 amino acid sequences were shared among expanded clones across subjects, suggesting private TCR-beta repertoires in all groups.

The source is a woman aged 25 to 39 with HTLV-1-associated myelopathy (HAM/TSP). The chain employs TRBV5-1 and TRBJ2-1; 8 middle bases align to TRBD2. The sequencing input was PBMCs. The nucleotide sequence is TGCGCCAGCAGCTTGGATGGGACTAGCTCCTACAATGAGCAGTTCTTC. This translates into CASSLDGTSSYNEQFF.